This passage covers 11 T cell receptor beta chains from one sample sequenced in a study of blood T cell repertoires in COVID-19. The data were produced by immunoSEQ multiplex PCR, yet TCRdb's version contains in-frame clones alone and is incomplete. The table lists about 270,000 clones, about 83% of them singletons, with about 6% in the top ten. Sequencing was carried out using peripheral blood. The receptors here all came from a woman older than 75 with COVID-19, enrolled during active disease.

This clone was found once. The V call is TRBV2, the J call TRBJ2-3, with 9 bases matching TRBD1. The CDR3 is 15 residues long. J lost 1 base, V lost 5 bases, and 4 bases had no gene match. The V gene's germline CDR1 is SNHLY and CDR2 FYNNEI. This chain's CDR3 is CASSSQGAGTDTQYF. The CDR3 DNA reads TGTGCCAGCAGTTCACAGGGGGCGGGCACAGATACGCAGTATTTT.

The V gene is TRBV6-5, the J gene TRBJ2-2, with 8 bases lining up with TRBD1. V trimming: 7 bases; J trimming: 10 bases; junction bases outside the gene matches: 8. CDR3 length: 13 residues. The V gene's germline CDR1 is MNHEY and CDR2 SVGAGI. CDR3 nucleotides: TGTGCCAGCACTACGGACAGGGTAAAGGAGCTGTTTTTT. This gives the protein CASTTDRVKELFF.

The CDR3 protein is CAIEQGPARGTQYF. CDR3 DNA: TGTGCCATAGAACAGGGACCCGCGAGGGGGACCCAGTACTTC. V gene TRBV10-3 combines with J gene TRBJ2-5; D possibly corresponds to TRBD1 (6 bases). CDR1 ENHRY and CDR2 SYGVKD come from the germline V gene. The ends were cut back, 9 bases at V and 7 bases at J, with 21 bases in the middle. CDR3 length equals 14 residues.

V gene TRBV18 combines with J gene TRBJ1-5; 11 nucleotides line up with TRBD1. V lost 2 bases to trimming and J lost 0 bases; unmatched junction nucleotides: 9. The CDR3 extends over 19 amino acids. In germline, CDR1 is KGHSH, CDR2 LQKENI. The CDR3 loop reads CASSPDGTGGFYSNQPQHF. DNA of the CDR3: TGTGCCAGCTCACCAGACGGGACAGGGGGATTTTATAGCAATCAGCCCCAGCATTTT.

CDR3 DNA sequence: TGTGCCAGCTCCGGGGGGGCATCAGCGGGCGAGCAGTTCTTC. Residues: CASSGGASAGEQFF. The rearrangement uses TRBV11-3 and TRBJ2-1, with 8 bases fitting TRBD2. CDR3 length: 14 residues. The V segment lost 8 bases and the J segment 10 bases; nucleotides outside the gene matches: 13. The germline CDR1 and CDR2 sequences are SGHNT and YENEEA. Full variable domain (rest looked up from reference TRBV11-3 and TRBJ2-1): EAGVVQSPRYKIIEKKQPVAFWCNPISGHNTLYWYLQNLGQGPELLIRYENEEAVDDSQLPKDRFSAERLKGVDSTLKIQPAELGDSAVYLCASSGGASAGEQFFGPGTRLTVL.

In this sample, this clone turned up a few times. The V gene is TRBV5-1, the J gene TRBJ1-2; D not resolved. This CDR3 region has 13 residues. V shed 4 bases and J shed 1 base, with 8 bases lying between them. The germline V gene encodes CDR1 SGHRS and CDR2 YFSETQ. The CDR3 loop reads CASSTGVNYGYTF. CDR3 bases: TGCGCCAGCAGCACCGGGGTTAACTATGGCTACACCTTC.

The chain has TRBV28 and TRBJ1-5; TRBD1 matches at 7 bases. The CDR3 contains 14 residues. After removal of 2 bases from V and 7 bases from J, the junction contained 5 bases not matched to a gene. Per the germline V gene, CDR1 is MDHEN and CDR2 is SYDVKM. The CDR3 is CASSLQQGNQPQHF. In DNA form, the CDR3 reads TGTGCCAGCAGTTTACAACAGGGGAACCAGCCCCAGCATTTT.

The V gene is TRBV10-3, the J gene TRBJ1-1, with 8 nucleotides matching TRBD1. CDR3 length: 15 amino acids. Germline V gene sequence: CDR1 ENHRY, CDR2 SYGVKD. The trim removed 7 bases at V and 0 bases at J, leaving 7 bases unmatched. CDR3 nucleotide sequence: TGTGCCATCAAGGACAGGGTCCCCATGAACACTGAAGCTTTCTTT. It encodes CAIKDRVPMNTEAFF.

Here the CDR3 DNA reads TGTGCCAGCAGCCTCGGACAGACCTACAGGGGCTACACCTTC. It codes for CASSLGQTYRGYTF. This sequence joins TRBV5-4 and TRBJ1-2; weak D call: TRBD1 (6 bases). Germline V CDR1 and CDR2: SGHNT, YYREEE (reference sequence). The CDR3 extends over 14 amino acids. V shed 4 bases and J shed 8 bases, with 18 bases lying between them.

V gene TRBV6-5 combines with J gene TRBJ1-3; D is undetermined. This CDR3 spans 14 amino acids. Trimming cost V 8 bases and J 4 bases, with 15 bases left between them. Germline V gene sequence: CDR1 MNHEY, CDR2 SVGAGI. The CDR3 DNA reads as TGTGCCAGCCACCCTCGCGGCGGGGGAAACACCATATATTTT. This encodes CASHPRGGGNTIYF.

The chain has TRBV19 and TRBJ2-2; no firm D call. The V end was cut by 2 bases, the J end by 1 base, with 8 bases between. The CDR3 sequence is 15 residues long. Germline values: CDR1 LNHDA, CDR2 SQIVND (reference sequence). CDR3 in DNA: TGTGCCAGTAGTATACAACAGTTGAACACCGGGGAGCTGTTTTTT. This translates into CASSIQQLNTGELFF.